This T cell receptor beta chain came from a study of T cell repertoires in cytomegalovirus infection. TCRdb re-called the reads with MiXCR, one entry per CDR3 protein. This sample has around 770,000 distinct CDR3 sequences, with 25% to 35% found just once. This clonotype occurred a few times. Its matching antigen is unknown. Study-wide findings and caveats: The response measured ex vivo was dominated by TCR beta clonotypes (HLA-C-restricted and CMV-specific).

The germline gives CDR1 SGHKS, CDR2 YYEKEE (reference sequence). With 4 bases removed from V and 6 bases from J, the gap between germline ends came to 17 bases. This CDR3 spans 16 amino acids. Sequences were derived from cultured CD8+ T cells from PBMCs, sampled from culture after CMV antigen stimulation. The chain couples TRBV5-5 to TRBJ1-6; D is perhaps TRBD1 (6 bases). The source is a human donor in good health (CMV status not recorded). Some clones in this sample may be carry-over from other donors' samples. Here the CDR3 reads CASSETGLGGNSPLHF. The CDR3 DNA follows: TGTGCCAGCAGCGAAACAGGGTTGGGCGGTAATTCACCCCTCCACTTT.